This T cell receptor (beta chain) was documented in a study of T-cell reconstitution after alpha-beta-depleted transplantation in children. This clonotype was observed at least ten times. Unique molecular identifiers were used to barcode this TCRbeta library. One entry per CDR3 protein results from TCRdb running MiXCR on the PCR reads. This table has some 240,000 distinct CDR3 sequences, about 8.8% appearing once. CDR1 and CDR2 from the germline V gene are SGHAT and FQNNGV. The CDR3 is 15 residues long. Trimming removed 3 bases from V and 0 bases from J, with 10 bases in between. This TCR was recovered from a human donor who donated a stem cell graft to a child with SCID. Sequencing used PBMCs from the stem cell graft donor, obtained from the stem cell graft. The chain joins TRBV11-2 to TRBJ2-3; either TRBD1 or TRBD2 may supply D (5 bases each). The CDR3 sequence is CASSLMGPSTDTQYF. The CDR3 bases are TGTGCCAGCAGCTTGATGGGACCCAGCACAGATACGCAGTATTTT.